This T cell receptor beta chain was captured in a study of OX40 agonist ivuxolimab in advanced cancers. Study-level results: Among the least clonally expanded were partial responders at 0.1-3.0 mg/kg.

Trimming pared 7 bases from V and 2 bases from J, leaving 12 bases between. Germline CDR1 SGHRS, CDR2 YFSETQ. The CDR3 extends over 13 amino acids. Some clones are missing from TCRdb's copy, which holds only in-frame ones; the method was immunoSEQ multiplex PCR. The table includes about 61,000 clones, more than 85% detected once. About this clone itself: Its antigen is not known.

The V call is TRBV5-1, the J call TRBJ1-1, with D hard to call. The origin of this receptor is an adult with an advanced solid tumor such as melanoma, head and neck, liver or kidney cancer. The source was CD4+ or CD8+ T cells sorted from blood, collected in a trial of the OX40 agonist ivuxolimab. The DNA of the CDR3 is TGCGCCAGCCGGTTCAGCGAAAACACTGAAGCTTTCTTT. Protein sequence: CASRFSENTEAFF.